A selection of T cell receptor beta chains follows, all from one sample in a study of OX40 agonist ivuxolimab in advanced cancers. Data came from immunoSEQ multiplex PCR; TCRdb stores just in-frame clones and leaves some out. Here the sample spans some 60,000 clones, 91% being singletons. This material consisted of CD4+ or CD8+ T cells sorted from blood, taken in a trial of the OX40 agonist ivuxolimab. These TCRs come from an adult with an advanced solid tumor such as melanoma, head and neck, liver or kidney cancer. The conserved cysteine and the conserved F or W are not part of the CDR3 here. Fields, in order: CDR3 protein, V gene.

CDR3 protein: ASSELAASSWETQY
V gene: TRBV6-1

CDR3 protein: ASRAGTGVYEQY
V gene: TRBV27

CDR3 protein: ASSPLSGDYEQY
V gene: TRBV27

CDR3 protein: ASSAETGTGRVREKLF
V gene: TRBV28

CDR3 protein: ASSLASGIYNEQF
V gene: TRBV7-9

CDR3 protein: ARSKDRRDVSTEAF
V gene: TRBV5-3

CDR3 protein: ASSYLGPLSGHYEQY
V gene: TRBV27

CDR3 protein: ASSLSSGTTYEQY
V gene: TRBV27

CDR3 protein: ASSPVMGETQY
V gene: TRBV28

CDR3 protein: ASSQDRPPGTEQF
V gene: TRBV4-3

CDR3 protein: ASSFSFHEQY
V gene: TRBV7-8

CDR3 protein: AWSGGTTNQPQH
V gene: TRBV30

CDR3 protein: AISGLNTDTQY
V gene: TRBV10-3

CDR3 protein: ASSLIAGDRGEQF
V gene: TRBV27

CDR3 protein: ASSPNGGPNEQY
V gene: TRBV11-2

CDR3 protein: ASSSGGAAEAF
V gene: TRBV7-3

CDR3 protein: ASSGHSGNEQF
V gene: TRBV9

CDR3 protein: ASSLSTGFSIYEQY
V gene: TRBV7-9

CDR3 protein: ASSETQGYLTDTQY
V gene: TRBV6-1

CDR3 protein: ASSLGGLEYNEQF
V gene: TRBV9

CDR3 protein: ASSLSGETQY
V gene: TRBV27

CDR3 protein: ASSAAGQYSNYGYT
V gene: TRBV19

CDR3 protein: ASRADRDGNQPQH
V gene: TRBV6-1

CDR3 protein: ASSLEGANTEAF
V gene: TRBV13

CDR3 protein: ASSQEGAGEQY
V gene: TRBV4-3

CDR3 protein: ASSYGDRGYEQY
V gene: TRBV6-5

CDR3 protein: ASSFPGLVSSYEQY
V gene: TRBV11-2

CDR3 protein: ASSLEGENEQF
V gene: TRBV28

CDR3 protein: ASSYARETQY
V gene: TRBV6-9

CDR3 protein: ASSDRDLAGDGNEQF
V gene: TRBV2

CDR3 protein: ASSPGTGSYGYT
V gene: TRBV4-3

CDR3 protein: ASSYSRLDMQF
V gene: TRBV6-5

CDR3 protein: ASSFPPRTGNTEAF
V gene: TRBV7-9

CDR3 protein: ASSLSGANVLT
V gene: TRBV28

CDR3 protein: ASSLRTSGRGDEQF
V gene: TRBV28

CDR3 protein: ASSLVETQY
V gene: TRBV11-2

CDR3 protein: ASSAGGLETQY
V gene: TRBV9

CDR3 protein: ASSIGGLEAF
V gene: TRBV19

CDR3 protein: ASSPGTWDEKLF
V gene: TRBV2

CDR3 protein: ASSSIAGFSTDTQY
V gene: TRBV27

CDR3 protein: ASSLELAGEEY
V gene: TRBV5-1

CDR3 protein: ASSERLAAYNEQF
V gene: TRBV2

CDR3 protein: ASSSGQGFGYT
V gene: TRBV7-9

CDR3 protein: ASSSGTGLEQY
V gene: TRBV28

CDR3 protein: ASSLGVAGQGADEQY
V gene: TRBV5-4

CDR3 protein: ASSSGLAASYEQY
V gene: TRBV9

CDR3 protein: ASSPKAGVGKNIQY
V gene: TRBV7-9

CDR3 protein: ASSVLAGVAYEQY
V gene: TRBV19

CDR3 protein: ASSSPGGLSNEQF
V gene: TRBV5-6